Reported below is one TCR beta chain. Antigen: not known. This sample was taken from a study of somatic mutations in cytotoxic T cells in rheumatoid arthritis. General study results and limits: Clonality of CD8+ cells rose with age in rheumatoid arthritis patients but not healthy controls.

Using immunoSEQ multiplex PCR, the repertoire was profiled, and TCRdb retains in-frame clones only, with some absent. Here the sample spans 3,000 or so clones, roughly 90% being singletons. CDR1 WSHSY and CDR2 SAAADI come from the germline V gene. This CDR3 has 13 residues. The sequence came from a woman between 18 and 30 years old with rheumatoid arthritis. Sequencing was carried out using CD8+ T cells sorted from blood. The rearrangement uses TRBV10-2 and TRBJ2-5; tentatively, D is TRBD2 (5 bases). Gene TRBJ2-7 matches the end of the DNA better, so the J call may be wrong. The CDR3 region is CASSAGSSYEQYF. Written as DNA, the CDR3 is TGCGCCAGCAGCGCGGGCTCATCCTACGAGCAGTACTTC.